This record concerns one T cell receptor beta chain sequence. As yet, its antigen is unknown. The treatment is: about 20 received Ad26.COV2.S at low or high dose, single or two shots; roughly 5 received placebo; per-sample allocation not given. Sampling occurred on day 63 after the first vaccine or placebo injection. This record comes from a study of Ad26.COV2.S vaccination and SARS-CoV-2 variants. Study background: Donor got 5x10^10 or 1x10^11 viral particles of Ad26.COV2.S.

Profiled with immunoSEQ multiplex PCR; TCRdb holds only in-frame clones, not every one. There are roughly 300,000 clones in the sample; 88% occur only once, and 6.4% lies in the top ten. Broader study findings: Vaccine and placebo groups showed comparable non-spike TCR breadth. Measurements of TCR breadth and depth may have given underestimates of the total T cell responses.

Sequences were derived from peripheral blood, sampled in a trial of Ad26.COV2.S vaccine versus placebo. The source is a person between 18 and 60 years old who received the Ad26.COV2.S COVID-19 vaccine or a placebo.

For the CDR3, the DNA is TGTGCCAGCAGAAGGGGACAGGGGGCTAGAGAGACCCAGTACTTC. The encoded protein is CASRRGQGARETQYF. The rearrangement joins TRBV6-5 to TRBJ2-5, with 12 bases fitting TRBD1. Germline CDR1 reads MNHEY; CDR2 reads SVGAGI. V shed 6 bases and J 4 bases; nucleotides not matched to a gene: 6. The CDR3 length is 15 residues.